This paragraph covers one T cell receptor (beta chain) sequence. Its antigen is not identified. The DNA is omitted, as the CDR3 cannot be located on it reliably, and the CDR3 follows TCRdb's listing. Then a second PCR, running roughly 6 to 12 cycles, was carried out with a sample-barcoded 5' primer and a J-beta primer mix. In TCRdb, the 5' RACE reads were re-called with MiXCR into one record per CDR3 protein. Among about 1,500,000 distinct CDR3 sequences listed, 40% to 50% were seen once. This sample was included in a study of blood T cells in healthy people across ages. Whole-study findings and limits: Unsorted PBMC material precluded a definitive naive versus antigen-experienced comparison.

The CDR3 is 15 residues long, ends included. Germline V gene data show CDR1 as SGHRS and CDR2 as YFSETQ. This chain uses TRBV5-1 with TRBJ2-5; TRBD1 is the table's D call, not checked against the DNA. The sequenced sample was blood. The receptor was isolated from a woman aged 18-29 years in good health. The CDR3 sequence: CASSPLASGRGEQYF.